At least ten counts were recorded for the clone carrying this T cell receptor (beta chain). What it recognizes is unknown. The data originate from a study of T-cell reconstitution after alpha-beta-depleted transplantation in children. Findings of the study overall: Approximately two months post-transplant, alpha-beta T cells reportedly originated from several hundred expanded graft clones. Certain patients had high TCRbeta diversity at day 60, and it came from recipient T cells and thymic progenitors that survived.

The CDR3 totals 11 residues. V lost 3 bases, J lost 5 bases, and 4 bases lay in between. Germline assignment: CDR1 ENHRY and CDR2 SYGVKD. For TCRbeta, the library was prepared with unique molecular identifiers. Via MiXCR, TCRdb re-called the PCR reads, giving one row per CDR3 protein. This table has some 150,000 distinct CDR3 sequences, around 8.5% appearing once. Sequenced material: PBMCs, mostly from graft donor cells, taken 180 days after TCRalphabeta/CD19-depleted stem cell transplant. The chain has TRBV10-3 and TRBJ2-5; no clear D. The TCR originated in a female patient between 2 and 15 years old who had a stem cell transplant for congenital amegakaryocytic thrombocytopenia, so the T cells may come from the graft donor. CDR3 protein: CAISDVETQYF. The DNA of the CDR3 is TGTGCCATCAGTGATGTTGAGACCCAGTACTTC.